This T cell receptor (beta chain) was observed in a study of Ad26.COV2.S vaccination and SARS-CoV-2 variants (dated by TCRdb to the early 2020s). Regarding the research as a whole: Vaccine-arm donors came from COV1001, a multicentre, randomized, double-blind, placebo-controlled phase I-IIa trial of Ad26.COV2.S in healthy adults. Ad26.COV2.S was administered intramuscularly at a dose of 5x10^10 or 1x10^11 viral particles, either as one shot or as two shots given 56 days apart. Trial participants were randomized into five groups of five: low-dose or high-dose Ad26.COV2.S given once or twice, or placebo on both occasions. TCRbeta repertoire sequencing served as the tool for gauging how specific and how broad the SARS-CoV-2-reactive T cell receptors were following Ad26.COV2.S vaccination. Throughout the experiments and outcome assessment, investigators stayed blinded to trial group allocation. A total of approximately 32 samples were included in the TCR-sequenced set, comprising roughly 19 Ad26.COV2.S vaccine recipients, 5 placebo recipients and 8 SARS-CoV-2 convalescent individuals. The paper as a whole reports these results and caveats: Ad26.COV2.S recipients had higher spike-specific TCR breadth than placebo recipients (P = 0.0014). Substantial breadth of spike-specific CD8+ and CD4+ T cell responses was reported after vaccination. According to the authors, total T cell responses may have been underestimated by the TCR breadth and depth analyses. Comparing responses between vaccine doses or regimens was not something the study was powered to do. Comparable non-spike TCR breadth was observed between vaccine and placebo recipients, consistent with only spike being contained in the vaccine.

The immunoSEQ Assay was used to sequence TCRbeta CDR3 regions. After extraction, genomic DNA underwent amplification by bias-controlled multiplex PCR, followed by high-throughput sequencing. Per the source publication's procedure: To quantify the absolute abundance of every unique TCRbeta CDR3 region, sequences were collapsed and filtered. T cell fraction was estimated by normalization of TCRbeta template counts to usable DNA, with usable DNA being measured through amplification of reference genes present in all nucleated cells. Repertoire TCRs were annotated as SARS-CoV-2-specific by exact matching of V gene, CDR3 amino acid sequence and J gene to a known reactive TCR set. The reference SARS-CoV-2 TCR set came from MIRA and was filtered for enrichment in COVID-19-positive ImmuneCODE repertoires, removing public or cross-reactive TCRs. Using the MIRA antigens, annotated TCRs were further analysed by specific ORF or by position within an ORF. Breadth was defined as the number of annotated unique rearrangements divided by the total number of unique productive rearrangements, and depth was defined as the summed frequency of the annotated unique rearrangements. Two-sided Wilcoxon rank-sum tests were applied when comparing TCR breadth between groups. The clones in this table, taken by TCRdb from immuneACCESS, are in-frame only. Not every clone is retained; where verified, under half of the shortfall comes from an unresolved V gene, and the cause of the rest is unknown. The DNA gave D and trimming, while V, J and clone size come from that table. The sample table shows roughly 460,000 clones, and roughly nine tenths are seen once. The ten largest clones add up to more than 1.5% of the sample.

This clone was seen a single time. It lacks a known antigen. Within one base of it there is no much larger clone, and no base qualities were kept. What this sample's treatment or condition label stands for: roughly 19 received Ad26.COV2.S at low or high dose, single or two shots; several received placebo; per-sample allocation not given. Repertoires of vaccine and placebo recipients were sequenced from samples collected on day 63 after the first injection. In Cohort 1b, roughly 26 adults aged 18-55 years were enrolled at a single site in Boston, USA, between 29 July and 7 August 2020. As a vaccine, Ad26.COV2.S was a replication-incompetent adenovirus type 26 vector that expressed a prefusion-stabilized SARS-CoV-2 spike protein derived from the original Wuhan strain. The germline V gene encodes CDR1 SGHRS and CDR2 YFSETQ. V loses 4 bases of germline sequence and J loses 0 bases, and the interval between the two ends is 10 bases. The CDR3 runs 14 residues from the cysteine to the phenylalanine. The only DNA kept is the CDR3, 42 bases in frame from the first base.

The sequence was collected from a person aged 18-60 years who received the Ad26.COV2.S COVID-19 vaccine or a placebo. The sequencing here drew on peripheral blood, taken in a trial of Ad26.COV2.S vaccine versus placebo. Rearrangement joined TRBV5-1 to TRBJ1-1, with no confidently assigned D gene. The DNA sequence reads TGCGCCAGCAGCCCGCTTGTACTGAACACTGAAGCTTTCTTT. It is translated as CASSPLVLNTEAFF.